Sequencing of this T cell receptor beta chain was carried out in a study of resident and recirculating memory T cells in vitiligo. Background on the study: Shave-biopsy epidermis from lesional and nonlesional skin was sequenced alongside PBMCs. Genomic DNA was extracted from whole homogenized samples, with no cell sorting.

Method: immunoSEQ multiplex PCR; TCRdb's copy keeps in-frame clones and lacks some. Of tens of thousands of clones detected, about 90% appear once; the ten largest clones hold roughly 5%. With regard to this clone: The target antigen is unknown.

Study-wide points: Different lesions suggested infiltration by different T cell clones.

Patients who had received treatment within the previous three months were excluded. The CDR3 consists of 17 residues. Per germline, CDR1 MDHEN and CDR2 SYDVKM. Between the trimmed V and J ends, which lost 6 bases and 3 bases, there was a span of 22 bases. This TCR was recovered from a male donor with vitiligo. J is TRBJ2-3 and V is TRBV28; perhaps TRBD2 as D (6 bases). The specimen sequenced was blood. Here the CDR3 reads CASRTRGIADITDTQYF. The CDR3 nucleotides are TGTGCCAGCAGAACCCGTGGGATAGCGGATATTACAGATACGCAGTATTTT.